This TCR beta chain derives from a study of long-term antiretroviral therapy in people with HIV. Overall study results and limits: Subsequent to ART, diversity was augmented yet persisted below that of transplant donor controls. HIV repertoires showed narrower CDR3 length ranges than controls. Blood in the study was drawn between the mid-2000s and the late 2010s, possibly under older ART regimens, which may be less effective than current ones.

This CDR3 has 14 amino acids. V lost 4 bases, J lost 0 bases, and 9 bases lay in between. The germline V gene has CDR1 MNHEY and CDR2 SVGAGI. Cryopreserved PBMC, at about 0.85-11 million per sample, were present before DNA extraction. To note about this clone: The antigen is not known.

The assay, immunoSEQ v3.0, was run at survey level. The table came from immunoSEQ multiplex PCR; TCRdb's copy has only in-frame clones and leaves some out. Of 35,000 or so clones listed, approximately 94% are singletons. The sequence came from a woman aged 50 to 65 with HIV. The sample was unsorted PBMCs, taken 4.1 years after starting antiretroviral therapy. This chain uses TRBV6-5 with TRBJ1-1, with no clear D. The CDR3 loop reads CASSFPGLNTEAFF. CDR3 DNA: TGTGCCAGCAGTTTTCCCGGACTGAACACTGAAGCTTTCTTT.